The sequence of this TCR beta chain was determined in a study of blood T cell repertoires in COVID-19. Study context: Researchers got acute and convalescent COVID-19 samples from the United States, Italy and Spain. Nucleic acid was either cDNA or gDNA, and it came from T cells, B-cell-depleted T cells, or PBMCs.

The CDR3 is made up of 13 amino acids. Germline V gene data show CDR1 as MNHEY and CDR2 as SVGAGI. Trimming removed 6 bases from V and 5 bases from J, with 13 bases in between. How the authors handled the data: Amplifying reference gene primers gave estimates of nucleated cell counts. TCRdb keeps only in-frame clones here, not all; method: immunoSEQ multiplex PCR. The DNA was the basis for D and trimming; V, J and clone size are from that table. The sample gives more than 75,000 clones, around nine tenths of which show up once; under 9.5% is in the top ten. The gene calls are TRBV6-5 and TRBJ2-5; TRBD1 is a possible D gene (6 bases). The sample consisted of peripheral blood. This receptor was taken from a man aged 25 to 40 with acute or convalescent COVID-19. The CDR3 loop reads CASRSGVEETQYF. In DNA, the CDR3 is TGTGCCAGCAGGTCAGGGGTTGAGGAGACCCAGTACTTC.